The TCR beta chain described here comes from a study of beta chain features in type 1 diabetes. Study conclusions and caveats: Type 1 diabetes patients had TCRB CDR3s that were shorter (moderately but significantly so) in all four CD4+ subsets. Unsettled here was the matter of whether HLA type influences TCRB rearrangement.

The study reverse transcribed the entire isolated RNA, so it sequenced expressed TCRB transcripts. Deep immunoSEQ sequencing covered naive, central memory and regulatory T cell samples. Sequencing used immunoSEQ multiplex PCR; TCRdb keeps in-frame clones, though not all of them. The data show around 170,000 clones, less than 9.5% seen once. There are a few counts of this clone. Its target is not known. Purities over 95% were achieved in all sorted populations. Sequencing was performed on central memory CD4+ T cells from blood. This receptor was taken from a woman aged 18 to 35 in good health.

DNA of the CDR3: TGTGCCAGCAGCGGGGAGCGGGGGCTCACAGATACGCAGTATTTT. Translation: CASSGERGLTDTQYF. The V gene is TRBV9, the J gene TRBJ2-3; 8 bases align to TRBD2. The CDR3 has 15 residues. The ends lost 3 bases at V and 2 bases at J; junction bases unmatched: 5. Germline loops: CDR1 SGDLS, CDR2 YYNGEE.